These 6 T cell receptor beta chains were sequenced from one sample in a study of vaccination and CD4 T cells after COVID-19. Treatment indicated: approximately 10-day PBMC culture with coronavirus spike peptide pools or control peptides (ViraFEST assay). These receptors lack a known antigen. Cultured CD4+ T-cell DNA underwent Oncomine TCR Beta short-read sequencing. From the PCR reads, TCRdb called clonotypes with MiXCR, one entry per CDR3 protein. The table shows 9,500 to 15,000 distinct CDR3 sequences, with about 38% occurring only once. Sequenced material: cultured CD4+ T cells from blood. The receptors were sampled from a human donor with COVID-19.

This clonotype appeared a few times. The V call is TRBV20-1, the J call TRBJ1-2; D uncertain. The germline V and J ends were trimmed by 0 bases and 8 bases, with 7 bases remaining between them. This CDR3 comprises 11 residues. Germline V lookup: CDR1 DFQATT, CDR2 SNEGSKA (reference sequence). DNA for the CDR3: TGCAGTGCTAGAGATCATCCCGGCTACACCTTC. It is translated as CSARDHPGYTF.

J is TRBJ2-3 and V is TRBV5-1; 11 positions match TRBD2. V trimming: 4 bases; J trimming: 4 bases; junction bases outside the gene matches: 8. The germline V gene encodes CDR1 SGHRS and CDR2 YFSETQ. The CDR3 length is 16 residues. CDR3 bases: TGCGCCAGCAGCACCTTAGCGGGGGGGGTGGCAGATACGCAGTATTTT. Translated, it gives CASSTLAGGVADTQYF.

This clonotype occurred a few times. The chain joins TRBV20-1 to TRBJ1-5; 8 bases agree with TRBD1. After removal of 1 base from V and 6 bases from J, the junction contained 2 bases not matched to a gene. Germline CDR1 is DFQATT and CDR2 is SNEGSKA (reference sequence). CDR3 length: 13 amino acids. CDR3 region: CSARGQGIQPQHF. DNA for the CDR3: TGCAGTGCTAGAGGACAGGGGATTCAGCCCCAGCATTTT.

This clonotype has a handful of counts. The chain combines TRBV29-1 with TRBJ1-2; 7 positions agree with TRBD1. J was trimmed by 0 bases and V by 7 bases; bases with no gene match: 2. The CDR3 runs to 12 residues. The germline V gene has CDR1 SQVTM and CDR2 ANQGSEA. The CDR3 bases are TGCAGCGCTGACAGGGCTAACTATGGCTACACCTTC. It yields the protein CSADRANYGYTF.

The chain recombines TRBV30 with TRBJ1-6; D possibly corresponds to TRBD1 (5 bases). The V end lost 0 bases, the J end lost 10 bases, and 13 bases lay between the germline ends. Germline V gives CDR1 GTSNPN, CDR2 SVGIG (reference sequence). CDR3 size: 14 residues. The CDR3 sequence: CAWSVWGFGSPLHF. CDR3 nucleotides: TGTGCCTGGAGTGTTTGGGGGTTCGGATCACCCCTCCACTTT. Full variable domain (outside the CDR3, taken from reference TRBV30 and TRBJ1-6): SQTIHQWPATLVQPVGSPLSLECTVEGTSNPNLYWYRQAAGRGLQLLFYSVGIGQISSEVPQNLSASRPQDRQFILSSKKLLLSDSGFYLCAWSVWGFGSPLHFGNGTRLTVT.

The chain uses TRBV2 and TRBJ1-1, with D possibly TRBD1 on 5 matching bases. V was trimmed by 9 bases and J by 1 base, leaving 15 bases between them. The CDR3 has 14 residues. Germline lookup yields CDR1 SNHLY and CDR2 FYNNEI. The CDR3 region has the DNA TGTGCCAGTCGAACAAAAGACAGGAACACTGAAGCTTTCTTT. It specifies CASRTKDRNTEAFF.